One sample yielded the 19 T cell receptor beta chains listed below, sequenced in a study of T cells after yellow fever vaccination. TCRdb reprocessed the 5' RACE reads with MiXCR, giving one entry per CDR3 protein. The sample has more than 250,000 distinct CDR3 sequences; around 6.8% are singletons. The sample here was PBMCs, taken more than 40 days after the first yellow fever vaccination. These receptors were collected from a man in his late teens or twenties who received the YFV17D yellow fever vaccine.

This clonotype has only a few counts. The CDR3 DNA reads as TGTGCCAGCAGCCAAGATAGCGGGTTTAGGGGTCAGCCCCAGCATTTT. Translated, it gives CASSQDSGFRGQPQHF. The V call is TRBV3-1, the J call TRBJ1-5, with D possibly being TRBD1 (5 bases). V lost 0 bases and J lost 6, with 15 bases in between. This CDR3 contains 16 residues. CDR1 and CDR2 (germline): LGHDT, YNNKEL (reference sequence).

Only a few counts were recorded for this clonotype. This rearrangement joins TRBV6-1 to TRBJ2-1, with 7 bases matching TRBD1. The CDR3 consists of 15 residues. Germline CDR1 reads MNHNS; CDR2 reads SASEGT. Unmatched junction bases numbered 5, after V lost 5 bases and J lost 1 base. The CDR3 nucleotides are TGTGCCAGCAGTCCACAGGGGTCTTCCTACAATGAGCAGTTCTTC. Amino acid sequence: CASSPQGSSYNEQFF.

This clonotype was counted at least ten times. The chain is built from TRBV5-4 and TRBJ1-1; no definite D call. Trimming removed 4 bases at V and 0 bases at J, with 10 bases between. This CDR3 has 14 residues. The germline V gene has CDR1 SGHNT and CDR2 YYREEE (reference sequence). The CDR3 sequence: CASSPSAVNTEAFF. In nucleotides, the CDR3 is TGTGCCAGCAGCCCTTCTGCAGTGAACACTGAAGCTTTCTTT.

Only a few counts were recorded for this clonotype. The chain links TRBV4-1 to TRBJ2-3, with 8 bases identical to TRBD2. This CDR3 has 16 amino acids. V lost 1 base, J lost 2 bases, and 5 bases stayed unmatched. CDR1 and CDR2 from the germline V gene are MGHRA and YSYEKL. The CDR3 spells CASSQGPGLVTDTQYF. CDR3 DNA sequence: TGCGCCAGCAGCCAAGGCCCGGGACTAGTCACAGATACGCAGTATTTT.

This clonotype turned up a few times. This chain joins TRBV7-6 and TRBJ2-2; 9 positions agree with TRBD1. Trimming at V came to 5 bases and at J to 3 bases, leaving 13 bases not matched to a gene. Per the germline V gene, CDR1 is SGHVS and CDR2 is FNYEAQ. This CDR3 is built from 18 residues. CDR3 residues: CASSHSSGTGSDTGELFF. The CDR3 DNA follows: TGTGCCAGCAGCCATTCCTCCGGGACAGGGAGCGACACCGGGGAGCTGTTTTTT.

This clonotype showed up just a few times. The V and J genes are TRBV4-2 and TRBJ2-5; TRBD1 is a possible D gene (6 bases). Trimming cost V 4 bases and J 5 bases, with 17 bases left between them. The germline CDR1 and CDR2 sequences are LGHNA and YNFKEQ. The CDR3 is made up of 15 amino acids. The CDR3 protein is CASSPGQGLGETQYF. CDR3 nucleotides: TGTGCCAGCAGCCCGGGCCAGGGGTTGGGGGAGACCCAGTACTTC.

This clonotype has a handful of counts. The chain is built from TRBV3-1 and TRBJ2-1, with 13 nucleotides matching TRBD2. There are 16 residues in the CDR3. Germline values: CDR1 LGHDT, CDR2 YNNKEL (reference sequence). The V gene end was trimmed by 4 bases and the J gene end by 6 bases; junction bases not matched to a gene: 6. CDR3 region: CASSRQLAGGFNEQFF. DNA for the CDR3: TGTGCCAGCAGCCGTCAACTAGCGGGGGGGTTCAATGAGCAGTTCTTC.

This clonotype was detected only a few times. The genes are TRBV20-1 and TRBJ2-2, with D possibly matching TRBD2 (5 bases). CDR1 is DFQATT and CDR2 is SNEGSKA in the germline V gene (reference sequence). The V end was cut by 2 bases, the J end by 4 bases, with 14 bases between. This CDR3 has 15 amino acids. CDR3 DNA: TGCAGTGCTAGATTAGGCCAGGCGGGCACCGGGGAGCTGTTTTTT. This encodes CSARLGQAGTGELFF.

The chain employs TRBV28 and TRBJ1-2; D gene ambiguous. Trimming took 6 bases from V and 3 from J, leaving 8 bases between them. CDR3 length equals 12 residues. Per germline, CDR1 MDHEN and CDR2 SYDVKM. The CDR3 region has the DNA TGTGCCAGCAGAGGGCAATACTATGGCTACACCTTC. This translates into CASRGQYYGYTF.

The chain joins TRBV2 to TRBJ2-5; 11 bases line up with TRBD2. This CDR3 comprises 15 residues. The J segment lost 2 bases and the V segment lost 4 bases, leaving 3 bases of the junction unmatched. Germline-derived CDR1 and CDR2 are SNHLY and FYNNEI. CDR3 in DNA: TGTGCCAGCAGTGGGGCTAGCGGGGGGCAAGAGACCCAGTACTTC. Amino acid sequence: CASSGASGGQETQYF.

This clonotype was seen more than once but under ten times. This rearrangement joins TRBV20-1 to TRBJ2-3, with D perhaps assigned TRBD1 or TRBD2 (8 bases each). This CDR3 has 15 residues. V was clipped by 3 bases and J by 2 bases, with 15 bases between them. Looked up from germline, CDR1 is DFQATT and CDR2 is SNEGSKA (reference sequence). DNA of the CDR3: TGCAGTGCTAGCAGGGGGCGGGGGGTCACAGATACGCAGTATTTT. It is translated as CSASRGRGVTDTQYF.

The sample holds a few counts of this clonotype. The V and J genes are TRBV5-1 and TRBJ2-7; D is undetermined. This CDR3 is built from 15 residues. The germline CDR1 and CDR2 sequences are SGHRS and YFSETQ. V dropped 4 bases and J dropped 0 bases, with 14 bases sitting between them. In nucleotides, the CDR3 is TGCGCCAGCAGCCGCGGTACTCTCAGCTCCTACGAGCAGTACTTC. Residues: CASSRGTLSSYEQYF.

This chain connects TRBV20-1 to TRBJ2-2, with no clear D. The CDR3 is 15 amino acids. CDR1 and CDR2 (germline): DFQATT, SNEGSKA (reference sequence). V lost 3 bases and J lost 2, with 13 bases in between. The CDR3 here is CSASSASLNTGELFF. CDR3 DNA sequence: TGCAGTGCTAGTAGTGCTTCGCTTAACACCGGGGAGCTGTTTTTT.

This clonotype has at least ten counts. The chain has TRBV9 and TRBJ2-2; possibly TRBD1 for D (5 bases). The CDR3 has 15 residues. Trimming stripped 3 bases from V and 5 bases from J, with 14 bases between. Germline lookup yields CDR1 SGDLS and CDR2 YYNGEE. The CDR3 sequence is CASSEETAPTGELFF. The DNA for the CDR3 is TGTGCCAGCAGCGAAGAGACAGCCCCTACCGGGGAGCTGTTTTTT.

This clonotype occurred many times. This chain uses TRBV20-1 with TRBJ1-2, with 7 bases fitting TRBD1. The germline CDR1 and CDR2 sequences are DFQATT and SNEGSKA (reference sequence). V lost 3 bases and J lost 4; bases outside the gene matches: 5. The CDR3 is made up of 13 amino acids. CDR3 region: CSASLQGIYGYTF. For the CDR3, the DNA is TGCAGTGCTAGTTTACAGGGGATCTATGGCTACACCTTC.

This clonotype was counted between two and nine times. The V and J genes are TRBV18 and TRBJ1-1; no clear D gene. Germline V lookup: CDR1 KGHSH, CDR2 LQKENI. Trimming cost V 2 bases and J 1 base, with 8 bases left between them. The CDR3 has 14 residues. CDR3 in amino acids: CASSPSGANTEAFF. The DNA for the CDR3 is TGTGCCAGCTCACCATCCGGAGCGAACACTGAAGCTTTCTTT.

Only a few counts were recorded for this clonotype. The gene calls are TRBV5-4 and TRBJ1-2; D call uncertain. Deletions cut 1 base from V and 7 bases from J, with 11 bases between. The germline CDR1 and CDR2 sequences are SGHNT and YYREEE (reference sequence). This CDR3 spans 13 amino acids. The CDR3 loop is CASSLSHGGGYTF. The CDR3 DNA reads TGTGCCAGCAGCTTGTCCCACGGCGGTGGCTACACCTTC. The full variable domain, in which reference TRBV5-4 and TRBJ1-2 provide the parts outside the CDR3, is ETGVTQSPTHLIKTRGQQVTLRCSSQSGHNTVSWYQQALGQGPQFIFQYYREEENGRGNFPPRFSGLQFPNYSSELNVNALELDDSALYLCASSLSHGGGYTFGSGTRLTVV.

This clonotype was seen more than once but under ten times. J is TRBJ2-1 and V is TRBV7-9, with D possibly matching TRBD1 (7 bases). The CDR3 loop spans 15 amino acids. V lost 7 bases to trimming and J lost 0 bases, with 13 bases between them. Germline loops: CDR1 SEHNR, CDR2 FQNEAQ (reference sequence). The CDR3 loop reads CASNSGGSSYNEQFF. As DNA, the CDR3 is TGTGCCAGCAACTCAGGGGGGAGCTCCTACAATGAGCAGTTCTTC. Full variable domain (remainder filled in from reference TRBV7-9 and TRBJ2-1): DTGVSQNPRHKITKRGQNVTFRCDPISEHNRLYWYRQTLGQGPEFLTYFQNEAQLEKSRLLSDRFSAERPKGSFSTLEIQRTEQGDSAMYLCASNSGGSSYNEQFFGPGTRLTVL.

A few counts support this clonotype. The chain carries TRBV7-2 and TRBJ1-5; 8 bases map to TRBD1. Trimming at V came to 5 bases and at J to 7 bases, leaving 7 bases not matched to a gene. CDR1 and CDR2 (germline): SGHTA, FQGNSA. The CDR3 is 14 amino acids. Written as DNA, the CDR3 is TGTGCCAGCAGCCGACAGGGGCGCGAACAGCCCCAGCATTTT. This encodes CASSRQGREQPQHF.